These 8 T cell receptor beta chains were sequenced from one sample in a study of OX40 agonist ivuxolimab in advanced cancers. Library construction relied on the immunoSEQ multiplex PCR assay. What TCRdb holds here is the immuneACCESS table cut down to in-frame rearrangements. Part of the clones is not present; checked against another copy, under half of the missing clones reflect an unresolved V gene, and the others are unexplained. This sample comprises fewer than 90,000 clones, over 75% of them detected only once. Over 0.35% of the sample goes to the ten largest clones. The specimen was CD4+ or CD8+ T cells sorted from blood, collected in a trial of the OX40 agonist ivuxolimab. These receptors all come from an adult with an advanced solid tumor such as melanoma, head and neck, liver or kidney cancer.

The count of this clone is one. The chain has TRBV19 and TRBJ1-1; no firm D call. The germline V gene encodes CDR1 LNHDA and CDR2 SQIVND (reference sequence). V was cut by 5 bases and J by 4 bases, with 14 bases left in between. The CDR3 length is 14 residues. The CDR3: CASSPQAGVTEAFF. The CDR3 nucleotides are TGTGCCAGTAGTCCCCAGGCCGGGGTCACTGAAGCTTTCTTT.

The CDR3 bases are TGTGCCAGCAGCTTAGAGGACAGGGGGGTCGAGCAGTACTTC. Amino acid sequence: CASSLEDRGVEQYF. The V gene is TRBV11-2, the J gene TRBJ2-7; 10 positions agree with TRBD1. Germline values: CDR1 SGHAT, CDR2 FQNNGV. V gave up 0 bases and J gave up 6 bases; unmatched junction bases: 2. The CDR3 has 14 residues.

The chain carries TRBV12-5 and TRBJ1-4; no reliable D call. Trimming took off 5 bases at V and 8 bases at J, with 12 bases between the two ends. The CDR3 has 13 residues. Germline CDR1 and CDR2: LGHNT and FRNRAP. The CDR3 reads CASGKEGSEKLFF. The CDR3 nucleotides read TGTGCTAGTGGTAAGGAGGGTTCCGAAAAACTGTTTTTT. The variable domain in full, completed from reference TRBV12-5 and TRBJ1-4, reads DARVTQTPRHKVTEMGQEVTMRCQPILGHNTVFWYRQTMMQGLELLAYFRNRAPLDDSGMPKDRFSAEMPDATLATLKIQPSEPRDSAVYFCASGKEGSEKLFFGSGTQLSVL.

The chain combines TRBV7-9 with TRBJ2-3, with D perhaps TRBD1 (5 bases). CDR3 length equals 13 residues. With 5 bases removed from V and 6 bases from J, the gap between germline ends came to 12 bases. Per germline, CDR1 SEHNR and CDR2 FQNEAQ (reference sequence). In DNA form, the CDR3 reads TGTGCCAGCAGCCAAGTGGGGCGGGATACGCAGTATTTT. Encoded protein: CASSQVGRDTQYF.

The chain joins TRBV7-2 to TRBJ2-2; 9 nucleotides agree with TRBD1. CDR1 and CDR2 from the germline V gene are SGHTA and FQGNSA. Germline trimming cut 7 bases from V and 0 bases from J; bases unmatched to any gene: 12. The CDR3 length is 18 residues. The chain's CDR3 is CASTQGWDRVTNTGELFF. In DNA, the CDR3 is TGTGCCAGCACCCAGGGGTGGGACAGGGTGACGAACACCGGGGAGCTGTTTTTT.

This clone was detected only a few times. J is TRBJ1-1 and V is TRBV5-1, with D perhaps matching TRBD1 (6 bases). Germline V gene sequence: CDR1 SGHRS, CDR2 YFSETQ. Trimming cost V 6 bases and J 1 base, with 10 bases left between them. The CDR3 sequence is 13 residues long. The CDR3 region has the DNA TGCGCCAGCAATGCGGACAGGAACACTGAAGCTTTCTTT. It yields the protein CASNADRNTEAFF.

The chain carries TRBV18 and TRBJ2-7; D is perhaps TRBD2 (5 bases). V was trimmed by 2 bases and J by 4 bases, leaving 9 bases between them. The CDR3 runs to 13 residues. Per the germline V gene, CDR1 is KGHSH and CDR2 is LQKENI. CDR3 sequence: CASSPASSYEQYF. The DNA of the CDR3 is TGTGCCAGCTCACCAGCTAGCAGTTACGAGCAGTACTTC. Drawing the rest from reference TRBV18 and TRBJ2-7, the complete variable domain is NAGVMQNPRHLVRRRGQEARLRCSPMKGHSHVYWYRQLPEEGLKFMVYLQKENIIDESGMPKERFSAEFPKEGPSILRIQQVVRGDSAAYFCASSPASSYEQYFGPGTRLTVT.

The chain couples TRBV6-1 to TRBJ1-5, with D unclear. Trimming took off 7 bases at V and 2 bases at J, with 15 bases between the two ends. The CDR3 consists of 15 residues. In germline, CDR1 is MNHNS, CDR2 SASEGT. Here the CDR3 reads CASNSGPQGNQPQHF. CDR3 in DNA: TGTGCCAGCAACTCCGGGCCCCAGGGCAATCAGCCCCAGCATTTT.